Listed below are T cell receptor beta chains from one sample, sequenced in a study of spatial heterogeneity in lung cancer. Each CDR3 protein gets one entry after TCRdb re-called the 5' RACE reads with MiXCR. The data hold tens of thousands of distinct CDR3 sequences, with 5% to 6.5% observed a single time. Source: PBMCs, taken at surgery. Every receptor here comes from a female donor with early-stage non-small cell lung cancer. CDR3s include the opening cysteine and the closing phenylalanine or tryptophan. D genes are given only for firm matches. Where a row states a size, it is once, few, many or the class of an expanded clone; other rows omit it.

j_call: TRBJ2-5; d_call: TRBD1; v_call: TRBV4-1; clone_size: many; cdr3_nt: TGCGCCAGCAGCCAGGGGACAGGGGGCGCGGAGACCCAGTACTTC; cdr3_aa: CASSQGTGGAETQYF
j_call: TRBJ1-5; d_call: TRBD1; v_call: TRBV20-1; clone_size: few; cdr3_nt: TGCAGTGCTATGCGATCCGGGACAGAAAGCAATCAGCCCCAGCATTTT; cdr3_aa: CSAMRSGTESNQPQHF
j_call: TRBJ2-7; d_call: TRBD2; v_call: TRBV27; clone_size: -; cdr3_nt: TGTGCCAGCAGTTTATCGCGAGCGGGGAGCTCCTACGAGCAGTACTTC; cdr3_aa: CASSLSRAGSSYEQYF
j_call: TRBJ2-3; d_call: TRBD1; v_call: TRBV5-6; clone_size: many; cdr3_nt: TGTGCCAGCAGCCCCGGGACAGGGGACGGTACAGATACGCAGTATTTT; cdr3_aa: CASSPGTGDGTDTQYF
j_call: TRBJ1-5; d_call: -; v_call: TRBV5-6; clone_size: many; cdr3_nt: TGTGCCAGCAGCCGAATGACAGGTTCAAGCAATCAGCCCCAGCATTTT; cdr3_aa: CASSRMTGSSNQPQHF
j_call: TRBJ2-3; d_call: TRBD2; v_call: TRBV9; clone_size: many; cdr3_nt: TGTGCCAGCAGCGTAGAAGGCCGAGGACTAGCGGGGGGTACAGATACGCAGTATTTT; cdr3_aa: CASSVEGRGLAGGTDTQYF
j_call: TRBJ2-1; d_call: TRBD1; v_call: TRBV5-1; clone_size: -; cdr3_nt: TGCGCCAGCAGCTCGTCCCCGGGACAGGGTTACAATGAGCAGTTCTTC; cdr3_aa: CASSSSPGQGYNEQFF
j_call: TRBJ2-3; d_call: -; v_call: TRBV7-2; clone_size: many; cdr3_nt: TGTGCCAGCAGCTTCACTGATACGCAGTATTTT; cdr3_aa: CASSFTDTQYF
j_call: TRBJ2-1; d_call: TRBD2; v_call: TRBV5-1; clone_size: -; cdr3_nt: TGCGCCAGCAGCTTAGGGACTAGCGGGGGGCGCTACAATGAGCAGTTCTTC; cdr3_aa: CASSLGTSGGRYNEQFF
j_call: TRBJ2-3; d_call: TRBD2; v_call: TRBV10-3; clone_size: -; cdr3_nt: TGTGCCATCAGTGAGTTAGCGGGGGACACAGATACGCAGTATTTT; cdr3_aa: CAISELAGDTDTQYF
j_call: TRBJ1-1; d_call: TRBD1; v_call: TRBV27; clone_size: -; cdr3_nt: TGTGCCAGCAGTCAAATGAGGACAGGGGGAGTCACTGAAGCTTTCTTT; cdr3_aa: CASSQMRTGGVTEAFF
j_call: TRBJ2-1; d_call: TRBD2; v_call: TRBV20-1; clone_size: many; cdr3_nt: TGCAGTGCTAGTGACCCAAAACTAGCGGGGGGGCTCCACAATGAGCAGTTCTTC; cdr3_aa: CSASDPKLAGGLHNEQFF
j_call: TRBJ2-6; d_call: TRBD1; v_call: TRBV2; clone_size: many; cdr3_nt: TGTGCCAGCAGCCAGAGGAGTAGGACAGGGGTCTCTGGGGCCAACGTCCTGACTTTC; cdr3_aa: CASSQRSRTGVSGANVLTF
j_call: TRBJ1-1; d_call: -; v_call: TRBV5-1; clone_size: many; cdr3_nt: TGCGCCAGCGGTTGGAATGAGAACACTGAAGCTTTCTTT; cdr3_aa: CASGWNENTEAFF
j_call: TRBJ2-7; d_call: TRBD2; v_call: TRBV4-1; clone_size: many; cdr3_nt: TGCGCCAGCAGCCAAGTGCTAGCGGGGGGGTTTAAGCAGTACTTC; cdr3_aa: CASSQVLAGGFKQYF
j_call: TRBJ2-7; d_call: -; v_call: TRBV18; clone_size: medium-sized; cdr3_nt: TGTGCCAGCTCACCCGGATGGCCAGGGGGGGACAGATGGTACGAGCAGTACTTC; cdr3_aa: CASSPGWPGGDRWYEQYF
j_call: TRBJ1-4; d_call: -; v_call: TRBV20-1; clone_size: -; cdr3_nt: TGCAGTGCTAGACGGGGCCCCCAGGGATACAATGAAAAACTGTTTTTT; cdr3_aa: CSARRGPQGYNEKLFF
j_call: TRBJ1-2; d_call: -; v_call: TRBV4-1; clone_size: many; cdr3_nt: TGCGCCAGCAGCCAAGCAGGGGCCCCCTATGGCTACACCTTC; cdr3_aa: CASSQAGAPYGYTF
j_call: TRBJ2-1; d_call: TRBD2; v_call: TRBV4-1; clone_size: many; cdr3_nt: TGCGCCAGCAGCCAAGTTGACATGGGACTAGCCGCCCGCAATGAGCAGTTCTTC; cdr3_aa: CASSQVDMGLAARNEQFF
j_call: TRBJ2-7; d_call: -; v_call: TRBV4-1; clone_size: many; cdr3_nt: TGCGCCAGCAGCCAAGAACCTTCCTACGAGCAGTACTTC; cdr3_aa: CASSQEPSYEQYF
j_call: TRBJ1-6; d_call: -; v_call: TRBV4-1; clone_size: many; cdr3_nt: TGCGCCAGCAGCCATTGGGTCTCCTCCTATAATTCACCCCTCCACTTT; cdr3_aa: CASSHWVSSYNSPLHF
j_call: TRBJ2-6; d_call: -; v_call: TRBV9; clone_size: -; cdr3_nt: TGTGCCAGCAGCCTCTACAGGGAACTAGGTGGGGCCAACGTCCTGACTTTC; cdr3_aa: CASSLYRELGGANVLTF
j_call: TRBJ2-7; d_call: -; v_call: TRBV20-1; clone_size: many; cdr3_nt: TGCAGTGCTAGTAGGGAAGCTCGGTCGGGCTACGAGCAGTACTTC; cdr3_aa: CSASREARSGYEQYF
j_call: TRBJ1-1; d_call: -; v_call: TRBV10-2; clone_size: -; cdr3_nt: TGCGCCAGCAGTGAGTCCGGTGGGTGGGTTTCGATGAACACTGAAGCTTTCTTT; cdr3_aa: CASSESGGWVSMNTEAFF
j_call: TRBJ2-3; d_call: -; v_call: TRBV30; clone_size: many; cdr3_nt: TGTGCCTTGACCCACAGGGCTAGCACAGATACGCAGTATTTT; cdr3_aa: CALTHRASTDTQYF
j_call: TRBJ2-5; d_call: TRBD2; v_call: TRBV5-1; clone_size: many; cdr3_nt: TGCGCCAGCAGCTTGGAGGCTAGCGGGGGTCCAAGAGAGACCCAGTACTTC; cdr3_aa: CASSLEASGGPRETQYF
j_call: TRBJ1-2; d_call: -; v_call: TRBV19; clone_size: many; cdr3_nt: TGTGCCAGTAGTCCCGAAGGATGGAATGGCTACACCTTC; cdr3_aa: CASSPEGWNGYTF